The 4 T cell receptor beta chains listed next were all sequenced from one sample in a study of control samples from healthy donors and cancer patients. Here immunoSEQ multiplex PCR was the method, and the copy in TCRdb shows in-frame clones only, minus some. The sample has 130,000 or so clones; approximately 92% are singletons. The sample was blood. The receptors were gathered from a man younger than 30 in good health.

The chain joins TRBV9 to TRBJ1-2; D perhaps matches TRBD1 (5 bases). The V end lost 4 bases, the J end lost 3 bases, and 13 bases lay between the germline ends. Germline V lookup: CDR1 SGDLS, CDR2 YYNGEE. This CDR3 region has 14 residues. The CDR3 DNA sequence: TGTGCCAGCAGCCTCCGGGGCAGGGACTATGGCTACACCTTC. Protein product: CASSLRGRDYGYTF.

In nucleotides, the CDR3 is TGTGCCAGCAGCTTAACTCCCTGGGGCGATGAAAAACTGTTTTTT. This gives the protein CASSLTPWGDEKLFF. The rearrangement uses TRBV7-2 and TRBJ1-4; perhaps TRBD1 as D (5 bases). CDR3 length: 15 amino acids. Trimming removed 2 bases from V and 6 bases from J, with 13 bases in between. Looked up from germline, CDR1 is SGHTA and CDR2 is FQGNSA.

The genes are TRBV28 and TRBJ2-5, with TRBD2 matching over 9 bases. CDR1 is MDHEN, CDR2 SYDVKM, per germline. V shed 0 bases and J 2 bases; nucleotides not matched to a gene: 4. The CDR3 totals 16 residues. CDR3 in amino acids: CASSLWLAGSQETQYF. Written as DNA, the CDR3 is TGTGCCAGCAGTTTATGGCTAGCGGGGTCTCAAGAGACCCAGTACTTC.

This sequence joins TRBV11-2 and TRBJ2-3; D ambiguous. Germline assignment: CDR1 SGHAT and CDR2 FQNNGV. Trimming cost V 2 bases and J 6 bases, with 6 bases left between them. The CDR3 runs 12 residues. The DNA of the CDR3 is TGTGCCAGCAGCTTATCGTCGGATACGCAGTATTTT. This translates into CASSLSSDTQYF. Together with reference TRBV11-2 and TRBJ2-3, the CDR3 gives the full variable domain: EAGVAQSPRYKIIEKRQSVAFWCNPISGHATLYWYQQILGQGPKLLIQFQNNGVVDDSQLPKDRFSAERLKGVDSTLKIQPAKLEDSAVYLCASSLSSDTQYFGPGTRLTVL.